This paragraph reports one TCR beta chain. This entry belongs to a study of shared clonotypes between healthy human individuals. Measured with immunoSEQ multiplex PCR; TCRdb has only the in-frame clones, and not every one. The data contain some 200,000 clones, 65% of them singletons. The CDR3 consists of 15 residues. Germline CDR1 reads MNHNS; CDR2 reads SASEGT. Trimming took 7 bases from V and 3 from J; bases not matched to a gene: 6. The clonotype comes from a man aged 30 to 39 in good health. The sequencing sample was made of memory CD4+ T cells sorted from blood. Subset reported: CD45RA-negative fraction. The chain has TRBV6-1 and TRBJ2-1; TRBD2 matches 10 bases. The CDR3 is CASKILAGSYNEQFF. As DNA, the CDR3 is TGTGCCAGCAAGATACTAGCGGGAAGCTACAATGAGCAGTTCTTC.